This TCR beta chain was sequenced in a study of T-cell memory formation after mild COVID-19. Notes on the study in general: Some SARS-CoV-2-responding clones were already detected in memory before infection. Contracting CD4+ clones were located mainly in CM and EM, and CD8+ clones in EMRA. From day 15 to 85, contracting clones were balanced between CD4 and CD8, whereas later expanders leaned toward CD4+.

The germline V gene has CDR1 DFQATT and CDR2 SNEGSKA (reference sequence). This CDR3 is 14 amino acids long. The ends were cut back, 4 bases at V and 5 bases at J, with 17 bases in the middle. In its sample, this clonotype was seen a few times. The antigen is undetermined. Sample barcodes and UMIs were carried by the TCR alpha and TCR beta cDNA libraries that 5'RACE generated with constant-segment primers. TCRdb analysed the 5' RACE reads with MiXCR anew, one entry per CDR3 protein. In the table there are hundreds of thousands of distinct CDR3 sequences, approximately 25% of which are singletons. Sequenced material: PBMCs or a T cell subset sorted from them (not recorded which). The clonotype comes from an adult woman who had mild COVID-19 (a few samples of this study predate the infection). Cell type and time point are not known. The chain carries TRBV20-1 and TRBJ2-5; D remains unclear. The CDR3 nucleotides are TGCAGTGCTACGGGTCGGACGGCTCGGGAGACCCAGTACTTC. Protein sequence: CSATGRTARETQYF.